Each of the 21 T cell receptor beta chains below was sequenced from the same sample in a study of early T cells in non-severe SARS-CoV-2 infection. MiXCR, run by TCRdb on the 5' RACE reads, gives a single entry per CDR3 protein. The table includes some 80,000 distinct CDR3 sequences, approximately 13% detected once. The source material was whole blood. These receptors were collected from an adult who was a healthcare worker with PCR-confirmed SARS-CoV-2 infection or an uninfected control (not recorded which).

This chain uses TRBV7-6 with TRBJ1-3; the D is unclear. From germline, CDR1 is SGHVS and CDR2 FNYEAQ. Between the trimmed V and J ends, which lost 2 bases and 3 bases, there was a span of 20 bases. The CDR3 runs to 18 residues. This CDR3 reads CASSLRPTGVLRGNTIYF. CDR3 nucleotides: TGTGCCAGCAGCTTAAGGCCGACTGGGGTCCTACGTGGAAACACCATATATTTT.

This clonotype was picked up many times. The chain is built from TRBV6-5 and TRBJ2-3; TRBD2 matches at 9 bases. The germline CDR1 and CDR2 sequences are MNHEY and SVGAGI. This CDR3 has 15 residues. V trimming: 7 bases; J trimming: 5 bases; junction bases outside the gene matches: 10. The CDR3 loop reads CASTPAGGPGDTQYF. The CDR3 nucleotides are TGTGCCAGCACCCCAGCGGGGGGCCCGGGAGATACGCAGTATTTT.

This clonotype was seen ten or more times. CDR3 nucleotide sequence: TGTGCCAGCAGCTTAGCCGGGGGGGGCGGCGGACCTATCCGAGGATATGGCTACACCTTC. Translation gives CASSLAGGGGGPIRGYGYTF. V usage is TRBV13 and J usage is TRBJ1-2, with TRBD1 as a possible D gene (6 bases). Trimming removed 1 base from V and 5 bases from J, with 29 bases in between. The germline V gene has CDR1 PRHDT and CDR2 FYEKMQ (reference sequence). The CDR3 is 20 amino acids.

The V call is TRBV10-3, the J call TRBJ2-5, with 8 bases that match TRBD2. The CDR3 has 16 residues. Germline trimming cut 4 bases from V and 4 bases from J; bases unmatched to any gene: 11. Per germline, CDR1 ENHRY and CDR2 SYGVKD. CDR3 DNA: TGTGCCATCAGTGCGGGCCCGAGCGGGGGAAGAGAGACCCAGTACTTC. This translates into CAISAGPSGGRETQYF.

This chain joins TRBV3-1 and TRBJ2-7; no definite D call. This CDR3 spans 14 amino acids. CDR1 is LGHDT, CDR2 YNNKEL, per germline (reference sequence). V was clipped by 4 bases and J by 7 bases, with 17 bases between them. The CDR3 loop reads CASSRESGLYEQYF. The DNA of the CDR3 is TGTGCCAGCAGCCGCGAGTCGGGTCTATATGAGCAGTACTTC.

The V call is TRBV18, the J call TRBJ1-1, with no clear D. Germline V gene sequence: CDR1 KGHSH, CDR2 LQKENI. V gave up 4 bases and J gave up 0 bases, with 3 bases separating them. This CDR3 is 12 amino acids long. This CDR3 reads CASSRLNTEAFF. The CDR3 bases are TGTGCCAGCTCACGCCTGAACACTGAAGCTTTCTTT. The variable domain in full, completed from reference TRBV18 and TRBJ1-1, reads NAGVMQNPRHLVRRRGQEARLRCSPMKGHSHVYWYRQLPEEGLKFMVYLQKENIIDESGMPKERFSAEFPKEGPSILRIQQVVRGDSAAYFCASSRLNTEAFFGQGTRLTVV.

The chain recombines TRBV20-1 with TRBJ2-3, with 8 bases aligning to TRBD2. V gave up 3 bases and J gave up 5 bases; unmatched junction bases: 10. This CDR3 has 15 amino acids. Germline V gene data show CDR1 as DFQATT and CDR2 as SNEGSKA (reference sequence). The CDR3 nucleotides are TGCAGTGCTAGGCCCGGCGCGGGGGGTTTAGATACGCAGTATTTT. It encodes CSARPGAGGLDTQYF.

The V call is TRBV19, the J call TRBJ2-6; TRBD1 is a possible D gene (5 bases). Trimming shortened V by 3 bases and J by 4 bases, and 10 bases separated the two germline ends. This CDR3 contains 15 residues. Germline CDR1 and CDR2: LNHDA and SQIVND (reference sequence). The CDR3 DNA sequence: TGTGCCAGTAGTATCGTCAGGGCCGGGGCCAACGTCCTGACTTTC. Amino acid sequence: CASSIVRAGANVLTF.

This clonotype was seen a single time. This likely comes from a read error, as the CDR3 has no conserved phenylalanine or tryptophan at its end. The genes are TRBV11-1 and TRBJ2-3; tentatively, D is TRBD1 or TRBD2 (5 bases each). V was pared by 2 bases and J by 7 bases, with 10 bases between. The CDR3 is made up of 13 amino acids. CDR1 SGHAT and CDR2 FQDESV come from the germline V gene (reference sequence). In DNA form, the CDR3 reads TGTGCCAGCAGCTTAACTGGGACCTATACGCAGTATTAT. Its protein is CASSLTGTYTQYY.

The chain employs TRBV6-5 and TRBJ1-5, with D possibly matching TRBD1 (5 bases). The ends were cut back, 2 bases at V and 4 bases at J, with 6 bases in the middle. In germline, CDR1 is MNHEY, CDR2 SVGAGI. The CDR3 has 13 amino acids. Written as DNA, the CDR3 is TGTGCCAGCAGTTACGGGGGTAATCAGCCCCAGCATTTT. Translated: CASSYGGNQPQHF.

The chain is built from TRBV6-2 or TRBV6-3 and TRBJ1-2; 8 bases map to TRBD1. V shed 7 bases and J 7 bases; nucleotides not matched to a gene: 11. CDR3 length equals 14 residues. Germline V gene data show CDR1 as MNHEY and CDR2 as SVGEGT. The CDR3 spells CASISRGPPVGYTF. CDR3 DNA: TGTGCCAGCATTTCCAGGGGGCCTCCGGTTGGCTACACCTTC.

This clonotype appeared a few times. The chain has TRBV7-2 and TRBJ2-2; D perhaps matches TRBD1 (6 bases). V lost 5 bases to trimming and J lost 5 bases, with 9 bases between them. Germline-derived CDR1 and CDR2 are SGHTA and FQGNSA. The CDR3 is 13 residues long. DNA of the CDR3: TGTGCCAGCAGCGAGAGGGGGACCGGGGAGCTGTTTTTT. This gives the protein CASSERGTGELFF. The full variable domain, with the rest looked up from reference TRBV7-2 and TRBJ2-2, is GAGVSQSPSNKVTEKGKDVELRCDPISGHTALYWYRQSLGQGLEFLIYFQGNSAPDKSGLPSDRFSAERTGGSVSTLTIQRTQQEDSAVYLCASSERGTGELFFGEGSRLTVL.

This clonotype has a count of ten or more. The rearrangement joins TRBV5-1 to TRBJ1-5; D remains unclear. Germline V gene data show CDR1 as SGHRS and CDR2 as YFSETQ. The CDR3 extends over 15 amino acids. The V end lost 0 bases, the J end lost 3 bases, and 10 bases lay between the germline ends. The DNA for the CDR3 is TGCGCCAGCAGCTTGGAGGGTCTTGTCAATCAGCCCCAGCATTTT. Translation gives CASSLEGLVNQPQHF.

On this clonotype itself: Possible read error: a much larger clone is one base away. The V and J genes are TRBV9 and TRBJ1-6; D gene ambiguous. Germline CDR1 SGDLS, CDR2 YYNGEE. The CDR3 loop spans 13 amino acids. The CDR3 DNA reads TGTGCCTGCAGCGTAGAAACCGGTCCACCCCTCCACTTT. Translation gives CACSVETGPPLHF.

This clonotype was recorded at least ten times. The chain couples TRBV12-3 or TRBV12-4 to TRBJ1-2; D unresolved. Trimming cost V 6 bases and J 6 bases, with 14 bases left between them. The CDR3 extends over 13 amino acids. CDR3 bases: TGTGCCAGCAGCCCTTCAGCTGCAAATGGCTACACCTTC. Translated, it gives CASSPSAANGYTF.

This clonotype has a handful of counts. In DNA form, the CDR3 reads TGTGCCAGCAGTTCAGGACCTGGCGGGACCTACAATGAGCAGTTCTTC. Its protein product is CASSSGPGGTYNEQFF. The chain carries TRBV27 and TRBJ2-1, with D perhaps TRBD2 (6 bases). The V gene's germline CDR1 is MNHEY and CDR2 SMNVEV (reference sequence). The length of the CDR3 is 16 residues. V lost 4 bases and J lost 2, with 15 bases in between.

The chain combines TRBV18 with TRBJ1-5; perhaps TRBD1 as D (6 bases). Germline CDR1 and CDR2: KGHSH and LQKENI. There are 15 residues in the CDR3. V was trimmed by 3 bases and J by 0 bases, leaving 9 bases between them. Written as DNA, the CDR3 is TGTGCCAGCTCACCCAGGGGTTATAGCAATCAGCCCCAGCATTTT. It translates to CASSPRGYSNQPQHF.

This clonotype was observed many times. The chain carries TRBV4-1 and TRBJ2-3, with D possibly being TRBD2 (5 bases). Germline CDR1 reads MGHRA; CDR2 reads YSYEKL. The CDR3 contains 17 residues. V lost 0 bases, J lost 7 bases, and 20 bases lay in between. CDR3 DNA sequence: TGCGCCAGCAGCCAAGAGGGGTCACTAGTGAGGTCGAATACGCAGTATTTT. Translating gives CASSQEGSLVRSNTQYF.

This clonotype was seen repeatedly, ten times or more. The rearrangement joins TRBV11-2 to TRBJ2-1, with D perhaps being TRBD1 or TRBD2 (6 bases each). Germline CDR1 is SGHAT and CDR2 is FQNNGV. V dropped 4 bases and J dropped 2 bases, with 12 bases sitting between them. The length of the CDR3 is 15 residues. This CDR3 reads CASSSGGGPYNEQFF. The CDR3 nucleotides read TGTGCCAGCAGCTCCGGAGGGGGGCCCTACAATGAGCAGTTCTTC.

This clonotype was counted at least ten times. CDR3 in DNA: TGTGCTAGTGGTTTGGTTGGCCGCAATGAGCAGTTCTTC. As protein: CASGLVGRNEQFF. This sequence joins TRBV12-5 and TRBJ2-1; D remains unclear. The CDR3 totals 13 residues. Germline CDR1 reads LGHNT; CDR2 reads FRNRAP. The germline V and J ends were trimmed by 0 bases and 6 bases, with 6 bases remaining between them. The full variable domain, rest sourced from reference TRBV12-5 and TRBJ2-1, is DARVTQTPRHKVTEMGQEVTMRCQPILGHNTVFWYRQTMMQGLELLAYFRNRAPLDDSGMPKDRFSAEMPDATLATLKIQPSEPRDSAVYFCASGLVGRNEQFFGPGTRLTVL.

V gene TRBV5-8 combines with J gene TRBJ1-2; TRBD1 agrees at 8 bases. Germline assignment: CDR1 SGHTS and CDR2 YDEGEE. With 3 bases clipped from V and 4 bases from J, the junction kept 8 bases outside the gene matches. The CDR3 has 15 residues. The CDR3 loop is CASSSGQGGGYGYTF. CDR3 nucleotides: TGTGCCAGCAGCTCCGGACAGGGCGGGGGCTATGGCTACACCTTC. The full variable domain, rest sourced from reference TRBV5-8 and TRBJ1-2, is EAGVTQSPTHLIKTRGQQATLRCSPISGHTSVYWYQQALGLGLQFLLWYDEGEERNRGNFPPRFSGRQFPNYSSELNVNALELEDSALYLCASSSGQGGGYGYTFGSGTRLTVV.